The 25 T cell receptor beta chains presented below share a single source sample, sequenced in a study of blood T cell repertoires in COVID-19. Method: immunoSEQ multiplex PCR; TCRdb's copy keeps in-frame clones and lacks some. The sample lists tens of thousands of clones; roughly three quarters were seen once. Sequences were obtained from peripheral blood. These receptors were collected from a man in his 70s with active or convalescent COVID-19.

This clone was detected only a few times. CDR3 sequence reads: CASSLGGGSQETQYF. The CDR3 coding sequence is TGTGCCAGCAGTCTGGGTGGGGGGAGTCAAGAGACCCAGTACTTC. The rearrangement joins TRBV3-1 (or the pseudogene TRBV3-2) to TRBJ2-5, with D possibly matching TRBD2 (6 bases). There are 15 residues in the CDR3. Germline V CDR1 and CDR2: LGHDT, YNNKEL (reference sequence). The V end lost 6 bases, the J end lost 2 bases, and 16 bases lay between the germline ends.

The V call is TRBV7-6, the J call TRBJ2-2, with a weak D call TRBD1 (6 bases). V gave up 8 bases and J gave up 9 bases, with 22 bases separating them. Germline values: CDR1 SGHVS, CDR2 FNYEAQ. This CDR3 region has 15 residues. The CDR3 is CASAQPTGTWRELFF. CDR3 DNA: TGTGCCAGCGCCCAACCCACCGGGACATGGAGGGAGCTGTTTTTT. The full variable domain, in which reference TRBV7-6 and TRBJ2-2 provide the parts outside the CDR3, is GAGVSQSPRYKVTKRGQDVALRCDPISGHVSLYWYRQALGQGPEFLTYFNYEAQQDKSGLPNDRFSAERPEGSISTLTIQRTEQRDSAMYRCASAQPTGTWRELFFGEGSRLTVL.

The chain is built from TRBV5-1 and TRBJ1-1; a weak D match, TRBD1 (5 bases). The CDR3 runs 14 residues. Trimming took 0 bases from V and 2 from J, leaving 8 bases between them. The V gene's germline CDR1 is SGHRS and CDR2 YFSETQ. CDR3: CASSLVGANTEAFF. In DNA, the CDR3 is TGCGCCAGCAGCTTGGTTGGGGCTAACACTGAAGCTTTCTTT.

The rearrangement joins TRBV6-4 to TRBJ2-3; 8 nucleotides agree with TRBD2. J gave up 2 bases and V 0 bases, and 4 bases lay outside the gene matches. This CDR3 is 16 amino acids long. Germline assignment: CDR1 MRHNA and CDR2 SNTAGT. CDR3 region: CASSDSRGGYTDTQYF. DNA of the CDR3: TGTGCCAGCAGTGACTCGCGCGGGGGGTACACAGATACGCAGTATTTT.

This clone has a handful of counts. V and J are TRBV30 and TRBJ2-1; D possibly corresponds to TRBD2 (6 bases). The CDR3 covers 10 residues. Looked up from germline, CDR1 is GTSNPN and CDR2 is SVGIG (reference sequence). The germline V and J ends were trimmed by 1 base and 15 bases, with 10 bases remaining between them. CDR3 sequence: CAWSGLAPFF. CDR3 in DNA: TGTGCCTGGAGTGGTCTAGCGCCGTTCTTC.

The table lists this clone with a few counts. V gene TRBV7-9 combines with J gene TRBJ1-4; 8 positions agree with TRBD1. J lost 4 bases, V lost 5 bases, and 6 bases had no gene match. Germline CDR1 reads SEHNR; CDR2 reads FQNEAQ (reference sequence). The CDR3 totals 15 residues. The CDR3 loop reads CASSKGTGSNEKLFF. DNA of the CDR3: TGTGCCAGCAGCAAGGGGACAGGAAGTAATGAAAAACTGTTTTTT.

A few counts support this clone. The rearrangement uses TRBV10-3 and TRBJ1-6; 9 bases are shared with TRBD1. Trimming removed 3 bases from V and 9 bases from J; junction bases left unmatched: 6. The germline gives CDR1 ENHRY, CDR2 SYGVKD. CDR3 size: 15 residues. CDR3 nucleotide sequence: TGTGCCATCAGTGACTCGGGACAGGGTAGTTCACCCCTCCACTTT. Its protein is CAISDSGQGSSPLHF.

This rearrangement joins TRBV21-1 to TRBJ2-5; TRBD1 is the table's D call and was not checked against the DNA. TRBV21-1 is a pseudogene locus. The CDR3 loop spans 17 amino acids. CDR3 in amino acids: CASSKALYGTGKETQYF. The CDR3 DNA reads TGTGCCAGCAGCAAAGCGCTTTATGGGACAGGGAAAGAGACCCAGTACTTC.

V and J are TRBV9 and TRBJ1-2; D is perhaps TRBD1 (5 bases). From germline, CDR1 is SGDLS and CDR2 YYNGEE. The V end lost 3 bases, the J end lost 5 bases, and 8 bases lay between the germline ends. The CDR3 is 12 amino acids. CDR3 in amino acids: CASSAQGYGYTF. Written as DNA, the CDR3 is TGTGCCAGCAGCGCGCAGGGTTATGGCTACACCTTC.

J is TRBJ1-1 and V is TRBV10-2; 8 bases line up with TRBD1. The CDR3 is made up of 12 amino acids. From germline, CDR1 is WSHSY and CDR2 SAAADI. V gave up 9 bases and J gave up 6 bases; unmatched junction bases: 6. CDR3 residues: CASMQGAPEAFF. The CDR3 nucleotides are TGCGCCAGTATGCAGGGGGCCCCTGAAGCTTTCTTT.

This sequence joins TRBV28 and TRBJ1-3; 8 bases line up with TRBD1. V lost 7 bases and J lost 3; bases outside the gene matches: 5. Germline lookup yields CDR1 MDHEN and CDR2 SYDVKM. This CDR3 is 14 amino acids long. In DNA, the CDR3 is TGTGCCAGCACTTCAGGGGGCCTTGGAAACACCATATATTTT. This encodes CASTSGGLGNTIYF.

V and J are TRBV11-2 and TRBJ2-7, with D hard to call. Germline loops: CDR1 SGHAT, CDR2 FQNNGV. The CDR3 sequence is 14 residues long. Trimming shortened V by 1 base and J by 2 bases, and 9 bases separated the two germline ends. Here the CDR3 reads CASSLGPQAYEQYF. CDR3 bases: TGTGCCAGCAGCTTAGGACCCCAGGCCTACGAGCAGTACTTC.

The genes are TRBV2 and TRBJ1-6; perhaps TRBD1 as D (5 bases). The V gene lost 4 bases and the J gene lost 6 bases, with 10 bases spanning the gap. CDR3 size: 14 residues. Germline lookup yields CDR1 SNHLY and CDR2 FYNNEI. In DNA, the CDR3 is TGTGCCAGCAGTGGGCCGACAGTTAATTCACCCCTCCACTTT. Translating gives CASSGPTVNSPLHF. Complete variable domain (other parts from reference TRBV2 and TRBJ1-6): EPEVTQTPSHQVTQMGQEVILRCVPISNHLYFYWYRQILGQKVEFLVSFYNNEISEKSEIFDDQFSVERPDGSNFTLKIRSTKLEDSAMYFCASSGPTVNSPLHFGNGTRLTVT.

The rearrangement joins TRBV7-2 to TRBJ2-1, with D possibly TRBD1 on 5 matching bases. This CDR3 is built from 15 residues. V lost 2 bases, J lost 1 base, and 9 bases lay in between. Germline values: CDR1 SGHTA, CDR2 FQGNSA. The CDR3 spells CASSLQGTSYNEQFF. CDR3 nucleotides: TGTGCCAGCAGCTTACAGGGAACGTCCTACAATGAGCAGTTCTTC.

The genes are TRBV3-1 (or the pseudogene TRBV3-2) and TRBJ2-7, with TRBD2 identical over 9 bases. Germline trimming cut 3 bases from V and 6 bases from J; bases unmatched to any gene: 6. CDR1 is LGHDT and CDR2 is YNNKEL in the germline V gene (reference sequence). The CDR3 length is 14 residues. CDR3 sequence (DNA): TGTGCCAGCAGCCATTGGCGGGGGGGTGGCGAGCAGTACTTC. As protein: CASSHWRGGGEQYF.

V usage is TRBV6-1 and J usage is TRBJ1-1; tentatively, D is TRBD1 (6 bases). The V end was cut by 2 bases, the J end by 6 bases, with 22 bases between. Germline V gene data show CDR1 as MNHNS and CDR2 as SASEGT. This CDR3 has 17 amino acids. This CDR3 is CASSEMVRGLHIAEAFF. Here the CDR3 DNA reads TGTGCCAGCAGTGAAATGGTCAGGGGTCTCCATATAGCTGAAGCTTTCTTT.

This clone was detected only a few times. The V call is TRBV5-1, the J call TRBJ2-5; possibly TRBD1 for D (6 bases). Between the trimmed V and J ends, which lost 2 bases and 5 bases, there was a span of 19 bases. The CDR3 is made up of 16 amino acids. Germline V CDR1 and CDR2: SGHRS, YFSETQ. Here the CDR3 DNA reads TGCGCCAGCAGCTTTAACCCCCAGGGGATCGGGGAGACCCAGTACTTC. Translation: CASSFNPQGIGETQYF.

The genes are TRBV5-5 and TRBJ2-7, with 7 bases matching TRBD1. Germline-derived CDR1 and CDR2 are SGHKS and YYEKEE (reference sequence). J gave up 5 bases and V 4 bases, and 9 bases lay outside the gene matches. The CDR3 extends over 14 amino acids. For the CDR3, the DNA is TGTGCCAGCAGCGGAACGACAGGGTCCCACGAGCAGTACTTC. It codes for CASSGTTGSHEQYF.

This clone came up once. This sequence joins TRBV2 and TRBJ2-5; D unresolved. The germline V gene has CDR1 SNHLY and CDR2 FYNNEI. The CDR3 consists of 13 residues. Trimming took 4 bases from V and 5 from J, leaving 11 bases between them. The CDR3 bases are TGTGCCAGCAGTGCAAGTGGAGTGGAGACCCAGTACTTC. Translated, it gives CASSASGVETQYF.

The J gene is TRBJ2-3, the V gene TRBV19, with 11 nucleotides matching TRBD2. The CDR3 consists of 16 residues. Germline V CDR1 and CDR2: LNHDA, SQIVND (reference sequence). J lost 11 bases, V lost 1 base, and 11 bases had no gene match. The CDR3 DNA reads as TGTGCCAGTAGTATAGTGGCTAGCGGGGGGAGTTTAGTGCAGTATTTT. Translating it yields CASSIVASGGSLVQYF.

The rearrangement links TRBV28 to TRBJ2-3; possibly TRBD2 for D (7 bases). Germline loops: CDR1 MDHEN, CDR2 SYDVKM. The CDR3 has 14 residues. The germline V and J ends were trimmed by 8 bases and 2 bases, with 14 bases remaining between them. In DNA form, the CDR3 reads TGTGCCAGCGGGGGGGGCTCCATCACAGATACGCAGTATTTT. Translating gives CASGGGSITDTQYF.

The chain employs TRBV19 and TRBJ1-2; 10 bases are a match to TRBD1. This CDR3 contains 15 residues. Germline V gives CDR1 LNHDA, CDR2 SQIVND (reference sequence). Trimming took 2 bases from V and 6 from J; bases not matched to a gene: 6. CDR3 DNA: TGTGCCAGTAGTATATTGGGACAGGGGATAAATGGCTACACCTTC. Translating it yields CASSILGQGINGYTF.

The table lists this clone with many counts. The chain carries TRBV7-6 and TRBJ2-5; unclear D gene. V was clipped by 0 bases and J by 2 bases, with 4 bases between them. The CDR3 loop spans 13 amino acids. Germline loops: CDR1 SGHVS, CDR2 FNYEAQ. The CDR3 DNA reads TGTGCCAGCAGCTTAGCGGAGCAAGAGACCCAGTACTTC. Translation gives CASSLAEQETQYF.

The chain couples TRBV7-2 to TRBJ2-3; 7 positions match TRBD1. Germline assignment: CDR1 SGHTA and CDR2 FQGNSA. Unmatched junction bases numbered 6, after V lost 7 bases and J lost 2 bases. This CDR3 region has 14 residues. The CDR3 DNA is TGTGCCAGCACAAACAGGGGCTCCACAGATACGCAGTATTTT. Amino acids: CASTNRGSTDTQYF.

This rearrangement joins TRBV4-1 to TRBJ1-3, with TRBD1 identical over 8 bases. This CDR3 is built from 16 residues. V dropped 1 base and J dropped 4; count of bases not matched to a gene: 6. CDR1 and CDR2 from the germline V gene are MGHRA and YSYEKL. CDR3 in DNA: TGCGCCAGCAGCCAAGTTTCTAGACAGGGGGGAAACACCATATATTTT. Protein product: CASSQVSRQGGNTIYF.